The 28 T cell receptor beta chains reported below all come from one sample, sequenced in a study of chemoradiotherapy in HPV16-positive cancers. The table came from immunoSEQ multiplex PCR; TCRdb's copy has only in-frame clones and leaves some out. In the table there are about 12,000 clones, 76% of which are singletons. The sample was collected from a patient who underwent chemoradiotherapy. These receptor sequences come from a human donor with HPV-associated anogenital cancer.

The CDR3 region is CASSLWGGASTDTQYF. For the CDR3, the DNA is TGTGCCAGCAGCCTATGGGGGGGGGCTAGCACAGATACGCAGTATTTT. The chain couples TRBV7-3 to TRBJ2-3; D is perhaps TRBD2 (7 bases). CDR1 is SGHTA, CDR2 FQGTGA, per germline. The CDR3 is 16 amino acids. The V and J ends lost 5 bases and 0 bases respectively, with 15 bases between them.

The rearrangement uses TRBV9 and TRBJ2-1; 9 positions agree with TRBD2. Germline trimming cut 1 base from V and 6 bases from J; bases unmatched to any gene: 2. This CDR3 has 14 amino acids. Germline assignment: CDR1 SGDLS and CDR2 YYNGEE. The CDR3 nucleotides read TGTGCCAGCAGCGTACGGCGGGGGGGCAATGAGCAGTTCTTC. This gives the protein CASSVRRGGNEQFF.

The chain is built from TRBV25-1 and TRBJ1-3, with D uncertain. V lost 4 bases to trimming and J lost 9 bases, with 16 bases between them. This CDR3 region has 14 residues. Germline CDR1 and CDR2: MGHDK and SYGVNS. CDR3 loop: CASSGLSFGGTIYF. DNA of the CDR3: TGTGCCAGCAGTGGACTTAGCTTTGGCGGCACCATATATTTT.

This chain connects TRBV18 to TRBJ1-6; D is uncertain. Germline V gives CDR1 KGHSH, CDR2 LQKENI. V lost 5 bases to trimming and J lost 0 bases, with 17 bases between them. This CDR3 is built from 18 residues. CDR3 region: CASSLDTRLASYNSPLHF. The CDR3 DNA reads as TGTGCCAGCTCATTAGACACACGTCTCGCCTCCTATAATTCACCCCTCCACTTT.

The rearrangement links TRBV29-1 to TRBJ1-2, with D uncertain. Trimming removed 3 bases from V and 0 bases from J, with 5 bases in between. Germline assignment: CDR1 SQVTM and CDR2 ANQGSEA. The CDR3 has 12 residues. CDR3 region: CSVEAPNYGYTF. The CDR3 DNA is TGCAGCGTTGAGGCACCTAACTATGGCTACACCTTC.

The chain uses TRBV9 and TRBJ2-3; 7 bases line up with TRBD2. CDR3 length: 15 residues. The V gene end was trimmed by 0 bases and the J gene end by 2 bases; junction bases not matched to a gene: 3. The germline CDR1 and CDR2 sequences are SGDLS and YYNGEE. The CDR3 DNA sequence: TGTGCCAGCAGCGTAGGGGGGGGATTCACAGATACGCAGTATTTT. Translation: CASSVGGGFTDTQYF.

As to this clone: Distinct nucleotide sequences in the sample also encode this CDR3. The chain uses TRBV15 and TRBJ1-2; TRBD1 might be the D (6 bases). V gave up 0 bases and J gave up 6 bases, with 8 bases separating them. This CDR3 comprises 13 residues. CDR1 and CDR2 from the germline V gene are LNHNV and YYDKDF (reference sequence). The CDR3 nucleotides are TGTGCCACCAGCAGAGAAGAGGGGGATGGCTACACCTTC. Residues: CATSREEGDGYTF.

The chain links TRBV11-2 to TRBJ2-3; 8 bases agree with TRBD2. The CDR3 covers 17 residues. Germline CDR1 is SGHAT and CDR2 is FQNNGV. The V and J ends lost 4 bases and 0 bases, in that order; junction bases with no gene match: 9. The CDR3 sequence is CASSSSLLAASTDTQYF. CDR3 DNA: TGTGCCAGCAGCTCTTCACTACTAGCGGCTAGCACAGATACGCAGTATTTT.

The chain recombines TRBV4-3 with TRBJ2-7; 8 bases fit TRBD2. J lost 4 bases, V lost 3 bases, and 11 bases had no gene match. The CDR3 contains 16 residues. CDR1 and CDR2 (germline): LGHNA, YSLEER. Here the CDR3 reads CASSQEIAGIGYEQYF. CDR3 nucleotide sequence: TGCGCCAGCAGCCAGGAAATAGCGGGGATAGGATACGAGCAGTACTTC.

The genes are TRBV5-4 and TRBJ1-2; D may be TRBD1 (6 bases). The CDR3 sequence is 16 residues long. Trimming shortened V by 0 bases and J by 4 bases, and 16 bases separated the two germline ends. CDR1 is SGHNT, CDR2 YYREEE, per germline (reference sequence). Here the CDR3 DNA reads TGTGCCAGCAGCTTGGGGTCCGGGACAAGACTCTATGGCTACACCTTC. Protein: CASSLGSGTRLYGYTF.

The CDR3: CASSLTGTYEQYF. The CDR3, as DNA: TGCGCCAGCAGCTTAACAGGGACCTACGAGCAGTACTTC. This chain uses TRBV5-1 with TRBJ2-7; TRBD1 might be the D (6 bases). CDR1 is SGHRS and CDR2 is YFSETQ in the germline V gene. The CDR3 sequence is 13 residues long. Trimming cost V 2 bases and J 2 bases, with 8 bases left between them.

The chain joins TRBV5-1 to TRBJ2-7; TRBD1 is a possible D gene (5 bases). V lost 4 bases to trimming and J lost 3 bases, with 14 bases between them. Germline loops: CDR1 SGHRS, CDR2 YFSETQ. This CDR3 spans 14 amino acids. The CDR3 DNA reads as TGCGCCAGCAGCGAAACATCCGACAGCTACGAGCAGTACTTC. This sequence encodes CASSETSDSYEQYF.

The chain joins TRBV2 to TRBJ2-5; no firm D call. Germline lookup yields CDR1 SNHLY and CDR2 FYNNEI. Trimming left V 6 bases short and J 5 bases short, with 13 bases between. This CDR3 is 13 amino acids long. This chain's CDR3 is CASSTMGIETQYF. CDR3 DNA: TGTGCCAGCAGCACCATGGGAATTGAGACCCAGTACTTC.

This chain joins TRBV7-8 and TRBJ1-5, with 9 bases aligning to TRBD1. V trimming: 5 bases; J trimming: 0 bases; junction bases outside the gene matches: 11. The CDR3 is 18 amino acids. CDR1 and CDR2 from the germline V gene are SGHVS and FQNEAQ. The CDR3 protein is CASSRFPWTGDSNQPQHF. As DNA, the CDR3 is TGTGCCAGCAGCCGTTTTCCTTGGACAGGGGATAGCAATCAGCCCCAGCATTTT.

The chain uses TRBV4-2 and TRBJ2-1, with 12 positions matching TRBD2. Unmatched junction bases numbered 1, after V lost 2 bases and J lost 8 bases. The CDR3 contains 14 residues. Per the germline V gene, CDR1 is LGHNA and CDR2 is YNFKEQ. The CDR3 nucleotides read TGTGCCAGCAGCCAACGACTAGCGGGGGATGAGCAGTTCTTC. Residues: CASSQRLAGDEQFF.

The chain has TRBV5-4 and TRBJ2-3; D may be TRBD1 (5 bases). The V end was cut by 6 bases, the J end by 4 bases, with 15 bases between. The CDR3 is 14 residues long. Germline V gene data show CDR1 as SGHNT and CDR2 as YYREEE (reference sequence). The CDR3, as DNA: TGTGCCAGCAAACCGAGACAGTCGGCAGATACGCAGTATTTT. It is translated as CASKPRQSADTQYF.

J is TRBJ1-1 and V is TRBV9, with D possibly being TRBD1 (5 bases). This CDR3 spans 14 amino acids. Deletions cut 5 bases from V and 1 base from J, with 12 bases between. Looked up from germline, CDR1 is SGDLS and CDR2 is YYNGEE. The CDR3: CASRRFTGNTEAFF. In nucleotides, the CDR3 is TGTGCCAGCAGACGATTTACAGGGAACACTGAAGCTTTCTTT.

V and J are TRBV5-1 and TRBJ2-7, with TRBD1 as a possible D gene (5 bases). Germline CDR1 SGHRS, CDR2 YFSETQ. This CDR3 has 14 residues. V was trimmed by 7 bases and J by 1 base, leaving 15 bases between them. For the CDR3, the DNA is TGCGCCAGCGCCATTAGCCAGGGATCCTACGAGCAGTACTTC. Translation gives CASAISQGSYEQYF.

This chain uses TRBV7-2 with TRBJ2-3; TRBD2 agrees at 7 bases. The V gene's germline CDR1 is SGHTA and CDR2 FQGNSA. V shed 5 bases and J 3 bases; nucleotides not matched to a gene: 8. The CDR3 consists of 15 residues. This CDR3 reads CASSNLWGGTDTQYF. CDR3 in DNA: TGTGCCAGCAGCAACTTGTGGGGGGGTACAGATACGCAGTATTTT. The full variable domain, with the rest looked up from reference TRBV7-2 and TRBJ2-3, is GAGVSQSPSNKVTEKGKDVELRCDPISGHTALYWYRQSLGQGLEFLIYFQGNSAPDKSGLPSDRFSAERTGGSVSTLTIQRTQQEDSAVYLCASSNLWGGTDTQYFGPGTRLTVL.

This clone turned up a few times. The chain has TRBV7-9 and TRBJ2-7; D call uncertain. From germline, CDR1 is SEHNR and CDR2 FQNEAQ (reference sequence). CDR3 length equals 12 residues. The V end lost 1 base, the J end lost 8 bases, and 9 bases lay between the germline ends. The CDR3 spells CASSLGKTQQYF. CDR3 DNA: TGTGCCAGCAGCTTAGGGAAGACTCAGCAGTACTTC.

V usage is TRBV19 and J usage is TRBJ1-2; 7 bases map to TRBD1. The CDR3 is 14 residues long. Germline V gene data show CDR1 as LNHDA and CDR2 as SQIVND (reference sequence). V shed 6 bases and J 8 bases; nucleotides not matched to a gene: 12. This CDR3 is CASSPRPGGSGYTF. The DNA for the CDR3 is TGTGCCAGTAGCCCGAGGCCAGGGGGATCCGGCTACACCTTC.

This clone was found a few times. V and J are TRBV21-1 and TRBJ1-5; the table names TRBD1, a call not compared with the DNA. TRBV21-1 has pseudogene status. CDR3 length: 15 residues. DNA for the CDR3: TGTGCCAGCAGCAAAGGTCAGTATAGCAATCAGCCCCAGCATTTT. Translated: CASSKGQYSNQPQHF.

V usage is TRBV4-1 and J usage is TRBJ2-7; 9 bases align to TRBD1. Germline values: CDR1 MGHRA, CDR2 YSYEKL. This CDR3 comprises 17 residues. The V gene end was trimmed by 1 base and the J gene end by 5 bases; junction bases not matched to a gene: 12. CDR3 region: CASSQAPLDRGTNEQYF. CDR3 nucleotides: TGCGCCAGCAGCCAAGCCCCTTTGGACAGGGGAACGAACGAGCAGTACTTC.

V is TRBV18 and J is TRBJ2-3; D unresolved. CDR1 and CDR2 (germline): KGHSH, LQKENI. This CDR3 region has 13 residues. Trimming removed 3 bases from V and 3 bases from J, with 7 bases in between. The CDR3 DNA is TGTGCCAGCTCACCGGCGGTTACAGATACGCAGTATTTT. Residues: CASSPAVTDTQYF.

The gene calls are TRBV2 and TRBJ1-6; D ambiguous. V gave up 4 bases and J gave up 8 bases, with 12 bases separating them. The length of the CDR3 is 14 residues. Germline assignment: CDR1 SNHLY and CDR2 FYNNEI. CDR3 loop: CASSGQGRDSPLHF. Here the CDR3 DNA reads TGTGCCAGCAGTGGACAAGGGAGGGATTCACCCCTCCACTTT.

This clone appeared once. The rearrangement links TRBV30 to TRBJ1-2, with 8 bases identical to TRBD1. Germline CDR1 GTSNPN, CDR2 SVGIG (reference sequence). V was clipped by 1 base and J by 4 bases; unmatched bases: 8. This CDR3 spans 15 amino acids. The CDR3 sequence: CAWSGDWDRSYGYTF. CDR3 in DNA: TGTGCCTGGAGTGGAGACTGGGACAGGTCCTATGGCTACACCTTC.

The rearrangement joins TRBV2 to TRBJ2-3; TRBD2 matches 11 bases. The CDR3 spans 15 residues. With 6 bases clipped from V and 4 bases from J, the junction kept 6 bases outside the gene matches. From germline, CDR1 is SNHLY and CDR2 FYNNEI. The CDR3 loop is CASRISGGDSDTQYF. CDR3 in DNA: TGTGCCAGCAGGATTAGCGGGGGGGATTCAGATACGCAGTATTTT.

This clone was counted between two and nine times. V usage is TRBV5-1 and J usage is TRBJ1-3, with no clear D. Germline-derived CDR1 and CDR2 are SGHRS and YFSETQ. V lost 3 bases, J lost 5 bases, and 18 bases lay in between. The CDR3 totals 16 residues. CDR3 in DNA: TGCGCCAGCAGCTCAGACCTTTTCAACCCTCGAAACACCATATATTTT. It specifies CASSSDLFNPRNTIYF.